This is a list of T cell receptor beta chains from one sample in a study of OX40 agonist ivuxolimab in advanced cancers. The repertoire was sequenced with immunoSEQ multiplex PCR; TCRdb's copy has only in-frame clones and lacks some. The sample has about 68,000 clones; around nine tenths are singletons. The sample here was CD4+ or CD8+ T cells sorted from blood, taken in a trial of the OX40 agonist ivuxolimab. The receptors shown here come from an adult with an advanced solid tumor such as melanoma, head and neck, liver or kidney cancer. Each CDR3 is given with its conserved first and last residue. The D gene is left open where the match is weak. Expanded clones get a size class; other rows say once, few or many, or leave the size out.

TRBV27	TRBJ2-3	13	once	NA	CASSFRALDTQYF	TGTGCCAGCAGTTTTCGGGCGTTGGATACGCAGTATTTT
TRBV6-1	TRBJ1-5	15	NA	NA	CASTTWTASNQPQHF	TGTGCCAGCACCACGTGGACAGCCAGCAATCAGCCCCAGCATTTT
TRBV5-1	TRBJ2-2	15	NA	TRBD1	CASSSTGEHTGELFF	TGCGCCAGCAGCTCGACAGGGGAGCACACCGGGGAGCTGTTTTTT
TRBV7-2	TRBJ2-3	13	many	NA	CASSLSFTDTQYF	TGTGCCAGCAGCTTATCCTTCACAGATACGCAGTATTTT
TRBV28	TRBJ2-7	12	NA	NA	CASGTHTYEQYF	TGTGCCAGTGGGACGCATACCTACGAGCAGTACTTC
TRBV6-6	TRBJ2-4	15	NA	TRBD1	CASSYSPGTANIQYF	TGTGCCAGCAGTTACTCCCCCGGGACAGCAAACATTCAGTACTTC
TRBV19	TRBJ2-2	15	NA	NA	CASSLQRVDTGELFF	TGTGCCAGTAGCTTACAGAGAGTCGACACCGGGGAGCTGTTTTTT
TRBV5-5	TRBJ1-2	14	NA	NA	CASSLTRQEGRYTF	TGTGCCAGCAGCTTGACTCGACAGGAGGGCCGCTACACCTTC
TRBV28	TRBJ2-7	16	NA	TRBD1	CASKRPGGQGLGEQYF	TGTGCCAGCAAACGCCCCGGGGGACAGGGCTTAGGCGAGCAGTACTTC
TRBV11-2	TRBJ2-2	15	NA	TRBD2	CASRKPGLASGELFF	TGTGCCAGCAGGAAACCGGGACTAGCGTCCGGGGAGCTGTTTTTT
TRBV7-8	TRBJ1-1	13	NA	NA	CASSLTGSTEAFF	TGTGCCAGCAGCCTGACAGGTAGTACTGAAGCTTTCTTT
TRBV4-1	TRBJ2-7	13	NA	NA	CASSQDPRYEQYF	TGCGCCAGCAGCCAAGACCCGAGGTACGAGCAGTACTTC
TRBV27	TRBJ1-2	15	NA	NA	CASSLWGGRNYGYTF	TGTGCCAGCAGTTTATGGGGGGGCAGGAACTATGGCTACACCTTC
TRBV25-1	TRBJ1-3	14	NA	NA	CASSESSSGNTIYF	TGTGCCAGCAGTGAATCCAGCTCTGGAAACACCATATATTTT
TRBV6-6	TRBJ2-1	16	NA	TRBD2	CASIGLAGSSYNEQFF	TGTGCCAGCATTGGACTAGCGGGGAGCTCCTACAATGAGCAGTTCTTC
TRBV6-5	TRBJ1-2	14	NA	NA	CASSRGTARYGYTF	TGTGCCAGCAGCCGGGGGACCGCTCGCTATGGCTACACCTTC
TRBV7-2	TRBJ2-1	16	NA	TRBD1	CASSSGTGEAYNEQFF	TGTGCCAGCAGCTCAGGGACAGGGGAGGCCTACAATGAGCAGTTCTTC
TRBV7-8	TRBJ2-3	16	NA	TRBD2	CASRSISSGSPDTQYF	TGTGCCAGCAGATCCATCTCTAGCGGGAGCCCAGATACGCAGTATTTT
TRBV6-5	TRBJ1-1	15	NA	NA	CASSYGREASAEAFF	TGTGCCAGCAGTTACGGCAGGGAGGCCAGCGCTGAAGCTTTCTTT
TRBV18	TRBJ2-3	16	once	TRBD2	CASSKLAGASTDTQYF	TGTGCCAGCTCAAAACTAGCGGGGGCATCCACAGATACGCAGTATTTT
TRBV2	TRBJ1-2	14	NA	TRBD1	CASSRTGSNYGYTF	TGTGCCAGCAGTCGGACAGGTTCTAACTATGGCTACACCTTC
TRBV19	TRBJ2-1	16	NA	NA	CASNALGEWDFNEQFF	TGTGCCAGTAATGCTCTTGGCGAATGGGACTTCAATGAGCAGTTCTTC
TRBV5-1	TRBJ1-6	15	NA	NA	CASSLEARGNSPLHF	TGCGCCAGCAGCTTGGAGGCCCGTGGGAATTCACCCCTCCACTTT
TRBV15	TRBJ2-3	15	NA	NA	CATSRDVQGTDTQYF	TGTGCCACCAGCAGAGATGTGCAGGGCACAGATACGCAGTATTTT
TRBV2	TRBJ1-6	13	NA	NA	CASRGWGHRTLHF	TGTGCCAGCAGAGGATGGGGCCATAGGACCCTCCACTTT
TRBV2	TRBJ1-1	12	few	TRBD1	CASRDSGTEAFF	TGTGCCAGCCGGGACAGCGGGACTGAAGCTTTCTTT
TRBV18	TRBJ2-7	16	NA	NA	CASSPLRGGTGNEQYF	TGTGCCAGCTCACCACTCCGGGGAGGTACAGGCAACGAGCAGTACTTC
TRBV30	TRBJ1-5	14	NA	NA	CAWSVLGSNQPQHF	TGTGCCTGGAGTGTTCTGGGGAGCAATCAGCCCCAGCATTTT
TRBV27	TRBJ2-1	15	NA	NA	CASSLGGRARNEQFF	TGTGCCAGCAGTTTAGGGGGCAGGGCAAGGAATGAGCAGTTCTTC
TRBV18	TRBJ2-7	17	NA	TRBD1	CASSPPAGDRRTYEQYF	TGTGCCAGCTCACCCCCGGCTGGGGACAGGAGGACCTACGAGCAGTACTTC
TRBV5-4	TRBJ2-2	16	NA	NA	CASSPDGRGNTGELFF	TGTGCCAGCAGCCCTGACGGCAGGGGGAACACCGGGGAGCTGTTTTTT
TRBV7-8	TRBJ2-1	14	few	TRBD1	CASSLRDRDNEQFF	TGTGCCAGCAGCCTCCGGGACAGAGACAATGAGCAGTTCTTC
TRBV19	TRBJ1-2	17	once	TRBD1	CASSIDATGASGNGYTF	TGTGCCAGTAGTATAGATGCCACAGGGGCCTCTGGAAATGGCTACACCTTC
TRBV7-6	TRBJ2-4	14	NA	NA	CASSDGQHLNIQYF	TGTGCCAGCAGCGACGGACAGCACTTAAACATTCAGTACTTC
TRBV6-5	TRBJ2-7	14	NA	NA	CASRLPWSSYEQYF	TGTGCCAGCAGGCTTCCTTGGAGCTCCTACGAGCAGTACTTC
TRBV6-5	TRBJ1-3	12	NA	NA	CASSLDRNTIYF	TGTGCCAGCAGTCTCGACCGTAACACCATATATTTT
TRBV11-2	TRBJ1-1	13	NA	NA	CASSLDGPPQAFF	TGTGCCAGCAGCTTAGATGGGCCACCCCAAGCTTTCTTT
TRBV5-5	TRBJ1-4	15	NA	NA	CASSVAAAHNEKLFF	TGTGCCAGCAGCGTGGCTGCGGCTCATAATGAAAAACTGTTTTTT
TRBV21-1	TRBJ2-7	13	NA	NA	CARTGTDLYEQYF	TGTGCCAGGACTGGGACAGACCTCTACGAGCAGTACTTC
TRBV2	TRBJ2-7	13	NA	NA	CASTPQGRYEQYF	TGTGCCAGCACCCCTCAAGGGAGGTACGAGCAGTACTTC
TRBV5-4	TRBJ2-3	15	NA	NA	CASSLEMGKGDTQYF	TGTGCCAGCAGCTTGGAGATGGGGAAGGGGGATACGCAGTATTTT
TRBV7-9	TRBJ2-7	12	NA	NA	CASSDTGDQRYF	TGTGCCAGCAGCGATACGGGGGACCAAAGGTACTTC
TRBV6-1	TRBJ2-1	16	NA	NA	CASSGRTAHSYNEQFF	TGTGCCAGCAGTGGACGGACAGCCCACTCCTACAATGAGCAGTTCTTC
TRBV5-4	TRBJ2-7	14	NA	TRBD1	CASSSDRGVSEQYF	TGTGCCAGCAGCTCGGACAGGGGAGTGAGCGAGCAGTACTTC
TRBV29-1	TRBJ2-7	12	NA	NA	CSVSPTIYEQYF	TGCAGCGTGAGCCCAACCATCTACGAGCAGTACTTC
TRBV7-3	TRBJ2-2	15	NA	TRBD1	CASSPTGARTGELFF	TGTGCCAGCAGCCCCACAGGGGCCCGGACCGGGGAGCTGTTTTTT
TRBV6-4	TRBJ1-5	11	NA	NA	CASSAGQPQHF	TGTGCCAGCAGTGCGGGTCAGCCCCAGCATTTT
TRBV18	TRBJ2-7	14	NA	NA	CASSQWQNSYEQYF	TGTGCCAGCTCACAGTGGCAGAACTCCTACGAGCAGTACTTC
TRBV15	TRBJ2-4	14	once	TRBD1	CATSRRDRENIQYF	TGTGCCACCAGCAGAAGGGACAGGGAGAACATTCAGTACTTC
TRBV9	TRBJ1-2	13	NA	NA	CASSVLNNYGYTF	TGTGCCAGCAGCGTCCTCAATAACTATGGCTACACCTTC
TRBV5-1	TRBJ1-1	13	NA	NA	CASSSTGSLGAFF	TGCGCCAGCAGCTCCACAGGGTCCCTGGGAGCTTTCTTT